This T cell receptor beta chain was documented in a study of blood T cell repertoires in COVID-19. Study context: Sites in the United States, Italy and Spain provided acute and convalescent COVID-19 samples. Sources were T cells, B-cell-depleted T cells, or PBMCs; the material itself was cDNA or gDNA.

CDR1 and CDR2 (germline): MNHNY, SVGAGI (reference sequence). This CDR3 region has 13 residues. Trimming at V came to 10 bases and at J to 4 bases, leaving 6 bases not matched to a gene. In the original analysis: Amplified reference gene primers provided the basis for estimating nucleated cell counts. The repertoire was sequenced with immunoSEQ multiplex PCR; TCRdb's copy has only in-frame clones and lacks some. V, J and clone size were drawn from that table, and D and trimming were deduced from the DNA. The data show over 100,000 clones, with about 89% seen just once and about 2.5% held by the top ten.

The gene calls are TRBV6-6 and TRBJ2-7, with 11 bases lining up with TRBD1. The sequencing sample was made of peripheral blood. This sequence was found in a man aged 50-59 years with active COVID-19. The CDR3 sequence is CATLGQGVYEQYF. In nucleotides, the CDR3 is TGTGCCACCTTGGGACAGGGGGTTTACGAGCAGTACTTC.